A single sample is the source of the 3 T cell receptor beta chains below, sequenced in a study of graft-versus-host responses after intestinal transplantation. Profiling relied on immunoSEQ multiplex PCR, and the TCRdb table lists in-frame clones only, not all of them. The repertoire has about 130,000 clones, approximately 90% of them found once; the top ten carry over 0.15%. These receptors lack a known antigen. Material: unstimulated CD4+ T cells sorted from spleen or lymph node cells, obtained before intestinal transplant. The receptor set was obtained from a human donor who received an intestinal transplant.

Only one count was recorded for this clone. The same CDR3 also results from other DNA sequences found in this sample. CDR3 nucleotides: TGTGCCAGCAGCTTAGGGGGACAGGGAGAGACCCAGTACTTC. The encoded protein is CASSLGGQGETQYF. The J gene is TRBJ2-5, the V gene TRBV7-7; 9 bases are a match to TRBD1. The CDR3 is 14 amino acids. J lost 4 bases, V lost 1 base, and 1 base had no gene match. CDR1 is SSHAT and CDR2 is FNYEAQ in the germline V gene (reference sequence).

The rearrangement links TRBV28 to TRBJ1-1, with D possibly matching TRBD1 (6 bases). CDR1 is MDHEN, CDR2 SYDVKM, per germline. The V end lost 10 bases, the J end lost 2 bases, and 11 bases lay between the germline ends. This CDR3 is 12 amino acids long. CDR3 loop: CATTGFNTEAFF. In nucleotides, the CDR3 is TGTGCCACTACAGGGTTCAACACTGAAGCTTTCTTT.

The chain uses TRBV23-1 and TRBJ1-2, with TRBD1 as a possible D gene (6 bases). TRBV23-1 has ORF status, its function being uncertain. This CDR3 spans 13 amino acids. V was shortened by 3 bases and J by 4 bases, with 9 bases between the two germline ends. The DNA of the CDR3 is TGCGCCAGCAGTCACGGGGGCGTCTATGGCTACACCTTC. Translation gives CASSHGGVYGYTF.